One and the same sample provided the 28 T cell receptor beta chains below, sequenced in a study of cytomegalovirus exposure and HLA in healthy donors. PCR amplification relied on 60 Vbeta primers (plus 13 Jbeta primers). This table comes from immunoSEQ multiplex PCR, and its TCRdb copy is limited to in-frame clones, with some not included. The top ten hold 3.9% of the sample, which has around 94,000 clones, roughly three fifths seen once. Sequencing input: PBMCs. The receptors stem from a man younger than 45 in good health and CMV-seronegative.

V is TRBV19 and J is TRBJ1-5; the match to TRBD1 covers 8 bases. The CDR3 covers 17 residues. From germline, CDR1 is LNHDA and CDR2 SQIVND (reference sequence). V was clipped by 2 bases and J by 0 bases; unmatched bases: 6. The CDR3 coding sequence is TGTGCCAGTAGTATACTCGGGACAGGTTATAGCAATCAGCCCCAGCATTTT. Amino acids: CASSILGTGYSNQPQHF. The full variable domain, in which reference TRBV19 and TRBJ1-5 provide the parts outside the CDR3, is DGGITQSPKYLFRKEGQNVTLSCEQNLNHDAMYWYRQDPGQGLRLIYYSQIVNDFQKGDIAEGYSVSREKKESFPLTVTSAQKNPTAFYLCASSILGTGYSNQPQHFGDGTRLSIL.

V usage is TRBV19 and J usage is TRBJ1-2; D unresolved. The germline V gene has CDR1 LNHDA and CDR2 SQIVND (reference sequence). The V gene lost 10 bases and the J gene lost 4 bases, with 13 bases spanning the gap. The CDR3 is 12 amino acids. For the CDR3, the DNA is TGTGCCACGAGCAATAACGTCTATGGCTACACCTTC. Its protein is CATSNNVYGYTF.

The chain joins TRBV7-9 to TRBJ2-2; 11 bases are a match to TRBD2. The V and J ends lost 6 bases and 2 bases, in that order; junction bases with no gene match: 14. Germline loops: CDR1 SEHNR, CDR2 FQNEAQ (reference sequence). The CDR3 loop spans 19 amino acids. In DNA form, the CDR3 reads TGTGCCAGCAGTTTCTCATCACTAGCGGGAGTGATTAACACCGGGGAGCTGTTTTTT. This gives the protein CASSFSSLAGVINTGELFF.

This clone has just one count. The chain has TRBV13 and TRBJ2-5, with a weak D call TRBD2 (5 bases). TRBJ2-7 explains the end of the DNA better; the J call may be wrong. This CDR3 region has 15 residues. The germline gives CDR1 PRHDT, CDR2 FYEKMQ (reference sequence). CDR3 region: CASSLGSGRPYEQYF. The CDR3 DNA is TGTGCCAGCAGCTTAGGTTCGGGGAGACCCTACGAGCAGTACTTC.

The chain recombines TRBV30 with TRBJ1-2, with D tentatively TRBD1 (5 bases). V was pared by 5 bases and J by 8 bases, with 15 bases between. CDR3 length: 12 amino acids. CDR1 and CDR2 from the germline V gene are GTSNPN and SVGIG (reference sequence). CDR3 in DNA: TGTGCCTGGGAGGGGCGGGGGAACGGCTACACCTTC. Amino acid sequence: CAWEGRGNGYTF.

The chain uses TRBV6-4 and TRBJ1-1, with TRBD1 as a possible D gene (5 bases). Trimming cost V 5 bases and J 0 bases, with 10 bases left between them. Germline CDR1 MRHNA, CDR2 SNTAGT. The CDR3 length is 14 residues. The CDR3 reads CASSPTTVNTEAFF. In DNA form, the CDR3 reads TGTGCCAGCAGTCCTACGACAGTGAACACTGAAGCTTTCTTT.

The genes are TRBV6-6 and TRBJ2-7, with 7 bases identical to TRBD1. This CDR3 comprises 13 residues. Trimming removed 5 bases from V and 7 bases from J; junction bases left unmatched: 8. CDR1 MNHNY and CDR2 SVGAGI come from the germline V gene (reference sequence). The chain's CDR3 is CASSQQGSGEQYF. DNA for the CDR3: TGTGCCAGCAGTCAACAGGGGTCGGGGGAGCAGTACTTC.

The rearrangement uses TRBV28 and TRBJ1-1; D might be TRBD1 (5 bases). From germline, CDR1 is MDHEN and CDR2 SYDVKM. This CDR3 has 16 residues. The V end was cut by 6 bases, the J end by 2 bases, with 19 bases between. The CDR3 region has the DNA TGTGCCAGCAGACCCGGCGGGGCCGGGGGTAACACTGAAGCTTTCTTT. It translates to CASRPGGAGGNTEAFF.

In nucleotides, the CDR3 is TGTGCCAGCAGCTCCTCCGGGACAGGCTTCACAGATACGCAGTATTTT. It specifies CASSSSGTGFTDTQYF. The J gene is TRBJ2-3, the V gene TRBV13; TRBD1 aligns across 8 bases. This CDR3 spans 16 amino acids. After removal of 4 bases from V and 2 bases from J, the junction contained 8 bases not matched to a gene. CDR1 PRHDT and CDR2 FYEKMQ come from the germline V gene (reference sequence).

This clone was seen more than once but under ten times. The CDR3 sequence: CASSIVHGTATYEQYF. In DNA, the CDR3 is TGTGCCAGTAGTATAGTCCACGGGACAGCTACCTACGAGCAGTACTTC. The genes are TRBV19 and TRBJ2-7; 7 bases map to TRBD1. The V segment lost 1 base and the J segment 2 bases; nucleotides outside the gene matches: 8. Germline CDR1 reads LNHDA; CDR2 reads SQIVND (reference sequence). CDR3 length: 16 residues.

To note about this clone: A much larger clone differs from this one at a single base, so this may be a read error. This same CDR3 is encoded by further DNA sequences in the sample. The rearrangement uses TRBV4-1 and TRBJ2-3, with D tentatively TRBD1 (8 bases). This CDR3 spans 17 amino acids. Germline V lookup: CDR1 MGHRA, CDR2 YSYEKL. The CDR3, as DNA: TGCGCCAGCAGCCGCTCAGGACAGGGAGGGAGCACCGATACGCAGTATTTT. The encoded protein is CASSRSGQGGSTDTQYF.

The table lists this clone with a few counts. The chain has TRBV7-2 and TRBJ1-1; D is perhaps TRBD1 (6 bases). Germline V gives CDR1 SGHTA, CDR2 FQGNSA. This CDR3 has 16 residues. The V gene lost 4 bases and the J gene lost 1 base, with 16 bases spanning the gap. The CDR3 protein is CASSSLDRASNTEAFF. The CDR3 DNA is TGTGCCAGCAGCTCCTTGGACAGAGCTTCGAACACTGAAGCTTTCTTT.

This clone was observed a handful of times. V gene TRBV28 combines with J gene TRBJ2-3; 8 bases map to TRBD1. The CDR3 contains 15 residues. The ends lost 2 bases at V and 5 bases at J; junction bases unmatched: 6. CDR1 and CDR2 from the germline V gene are MDHEN and SYDVKM. For the CDR3, the DNA is TGTGCCAGCAGTTTACTCGGACAGGGTGGAGATACGCAGTATTTT. Protein: CASSLLGQGGDTQYF.

The chain links TRBV4-2 to TRBJ2-3; possible D gene TRBD2, 6 bases. This CDR3 has 16 amino acids. Germline V gene data show CDR1 as LGHNA and CDR2 as YNFKEQ. V was pared by 0 bases and J by 1 base, with 11 bases between. The CDR3 DNA sequence: TGTGCCAGCAGCCAAGAACTTGGGGAGGGCACAGATACGCAGTATTTT. As protein: CASSQELGEGTDTQYF.

This chain links TRBV5-4 with TRBJ2-7, with 7 bases matching TRBD1. Germline lookup yields CDR1 SGHNT and CDR2 YYREEE (reference sequence). V shed 4 bases, J shed 4 bases, and the junction held 8 bases outside the gene matches. The CDR3 is made up of 14 amino acids. The CDR3: CASSIDRANYEQYF. The CDR3 DNA follows: TGTGCCAGCAGCATCGACAGGGCTAATTACGAGCAGTACTTC.

V is TRBV14 and J is TRBJ1-5; 7 positions agree with TRBD1. With 6 bases clipped from V and 0 bases from J, the junction kept 8 bases outside the gene matches. This CDR3 has 16 residues. CDR1 SGHDN and CDR2 FVKESK come from the germline V gene. CDR3 in DNA: TGTGCCAGCAGTATCAGCAGGGGGAATAGCAATCAGCCCCAGCATTTT. The encoded protein is CASSISRGNSNQPQHF.

The rearrangement uses TRBV6-5 and TRBJ1-3, with D possibly being TRBD1 (5 bases). The CDR3 has 13 amino acids. Trimming took off 5 bases at V and 1 base at J, with 6 bases between the two ends. The germline gives CDR1 MNHEY, CDR2 SVGAGI. In nucleotides, the CDR3 is TGTGCCAGCAGTAGGACATCTGGAAACACCATATATTTT. Amino acids: CASSRTSGNTIYF.

This clone was detected only once. This sequence joins TRBV6-5 and TRBJ2-3, with D possibly being TRBD2 (5 bases). The V gene lost 1 base and the J gene lost 2 bases, with 13 bases spanning the gap. This CDR3 has 16 residues. CDR1 MNHEY and CDR2 SVGAGI come from the germline V gene. CDR3 amino acids: CASSYFPQRNTDTQYF. The CDR3 coding sequence is TGTGCCAGCAGTTACTTTCCCCAGCGGAACACAGATACGCAGTATTTT.

The J gene is TRBJ2-7, the V gene TRBV7-8; unclear D gene. Germline loops: CDR1 SGHVS, CDR2 FQNEAQ. The CDR3 runs to 14 residues. V was shortened by 4 bases and J by 3 bases, with 13 bases between the two germline ends. CDR3 bases: TGTGCCAGCAGCTCCTCCCAGGAAGGCTACGAGCAGTACTTC. Translating it yields CASSSSQEGYEQYF.

This rearrangement joins TRBV6-1 to TRBJ2-3; D not certain. The V end lost 6 bases, the J end lost 0 bases, and 4 bases lay between the germline ends. Germline V gene lookup returns CDR1 MNHNS and CDR2 SASEGT. The CDR3 length is 12 residues. CDR3 DNA sequence: TGTGCCAGCAGCGGTAGCACAGATACGCAGTATTTT. It is translated as CASSGSTDTQYF.

This clone was counted between two and nine times. The chain couples TRBV19 to TRBJ2-7, with TRBD1 matching over 10 bases. CDR1 LNHDA and CDR2 SQIVND come from the germline V gene (reference sequence). This CDR3 spans 14 amino acids. V lost 3 bases to trimming and J lost 2 bases; unmatched junction nucleotides: 1. CDR3 region: CASSMGQGPYEQYF. The DNA of the CDR3 is TGTGCCAGTAGTATGGGACAGGGGCCCTACGAGCAGTACTTC.

The V and J genes are TRBV7-9 and TRBJ2-3; 8 nucleotides agree with TRBD2. CDR3 length: 15 amino acids. Trimming at V came to 2 bases and at J to 1 base, leaving 2 bases not matched to a gene. Germline loops: CDR1 SEHNR, CDR2 FQNEAQ (reference sequence). The chain's CDR3 is CASSLPGGGTDTQYF. DNA for the CDR3: TGTGCCAGCAGCTTACCGGGAGGGGGCACAGATACGCAGTATTTT.

The sample holds one count of this clone. This sample also contains other DNA sequences that code for the same CDR3. This chain joins TRBV28 and TRBJ2-7; perhaps TRBD2 as D (7 bases). The CDR3 extends over 15 amino acids. In germline, CDR1 is MDHEN, CDR2 SYDVKM. V was pared by 6 bases and J by 2 bases, with 17 bases between. The CDR3 spells CASSVTRGATYEQYF. The CDR3 DNA reads TGTGCCAGCAGCGTGACCCGGGGGGCTACCTACGAGCAGTACTTC.

The chain is built from TRBV6-5 and TRBJ2-7, with unresolved D. Germline V gives CDR1 MNHEY, CDR2 SVGAGI. The CDR3 has 15 amino acids. V was pared by 5 bases and J by 0 bases, with 14 bases between. CDR3 amino acids: CASSPDTLGSYEQYF. As DNA, the CDR3 is TGTGCCAGCAGTCCCGACACCTTAGGCTCCTACGAGCAGTACTTC.

In its sample, this clone was seen a few times. The V and J genes are TRBV6-4 and TRBJ2-1, with D possibly TRBD2 on 5 matching bases. V was cut by 5 bases and J by 5 bases, with 16 bases left in between. Germline assignment: CDR1 MRHNA and CDR2 SNTAGT. The CDR3 runs to 15 residues. The CDR3 DNA follows: TGTGCCAGCAGTCCCGAGGGTGGGGAGAACAATGAGCAGTTCTTC. Encoded protein: CASSPEGGENNEQFF.

The rearrangement joins TRBV5-5 to TRBJ1-5; D is perhaps TRBD1 (6 bases). V was shortened by 4 bases and J by 0 bases, with 14 bases between the two germline ends. This CDR3 spans 16 amino acids. CDR1 and CDR2 (germline): SGHKS, YYEKEE (reference sequence). CDR3: CASSPGTPLSNQPQHF. Here the CDR3 DNA reads TGTGCCAGCAGCCCGGGGACACCTCTTAGCAATCAGCCCCAGCATTTT.

This clone was counted only a few times. The junction and the germline gene differ at one end; a read error may be behind it. This sequence joins TRBV7-9 and TRBJ1-5; D remains ambiguous. This CDR3 has 13 residues. Germline loops: CDR1 SEHNR, CDR2 FQNEAQ (reference sequence). The CDR3 sequence is CSSSFGANQPQHF. The CDR3 DNA is TGTTCCAGCAGCTTCGGAGCGAATCAGCCCCAGCATTTT.

The rearrangement links TRBV7-9 to TRBJ2-7; TRBD1 aligns across 7 bases. With V trimmed by 0 bases and J by 3 bases, 11 bases remained unmatched. The germline gives CDR1 SEHNR, CDR2 FQNEAQ (reference sequence). This CDR3 has 17 amino acids. CDR3: CASSLAEMDRKIYEQYF. The CDR3 DNA reads TGTGCCAGCAGCTTAGCTGAAATGGACAGGAAGATCTACGAGCAGTACTTC.